One sample yielded the 29 T cell receptor beta chains listed below, sequenced in a study of T cell changes during pregnancy in multiple sclerosis. Method: immunoSEQ multiplex PCR; TCRdb's copy keeps in-frame clones and lacks some. The sample gives tens of thousands of clones, about 92% of which show up once; more than 1.1% is in the top ten. Here the sequenced sample was peripheral blood, taken in the second trimester of pregnancy. Receptor source: a female donor in good health, enrolled as a control in a pregnancy study.

This chain joins TRBV6-1 and TRBJ2-3; 10 bases align to TRBD2. The trim removed 3 bases at V and 10 bases at J, leaving 16 bases unmatched. The CDR3 covers 17 residues. Germline values: CDR1 MNHNS, CDR2 SASEGT. The CDR3 reads CASSEGVAGGFGGAQYF. DNA for the CDR3: TGTGCCAGCAGTGAGGGGGTAGCGGGAGGATTTGGGGGAGCGCAGTATTTT.

The genes are TRBV19 and TRBJ1-6, with 7 bases identical to TRBD1. This CDR3 is 14 amino acids long. Germline assignment: CDR1 LNHDA and CDR2 SQIVND (reference sequence). With 4 bases clipped from V and 7 bases from J, the junction kept 4 bases outside the gene matches. CDR3 DNA: TGTGCCAGTAGTACACGACAGGGAAATTCACCCCTCCACTTT. This sequence encodes CASSTRQGNSPLHF.

V usage is TRBV5-1 and J usage is TRBJ2-2, with a weak D call TRBD1 (7 bases). Germline lookup yields CDR1 SGHRS and CDR2 YFSETQ. Trimming left V 9 bases short and J 4 bases short, with 13 bases between. There are 13 residues in the CDR3. The CDR3 here is CATAGQLTGELFF. The CDR3 DNA reads as TGCGCCACCGCGGGACAGCTCACCGGGGAGCTGTTTTTT. The variable domain in full, completed from reference TRBV5-1 and TRBJ2-2, reads KAGVTQTPRYLIKTRGQQVTLSCSPISGHRSVSWYQQTPGQGLQFLFEYFSETQRNKGNFPGRFSGRQFSNSRSEMNVSTLELGDSALYLCATAGQLTGELFFGEGSRLTVL.

The chain is built from TRBV27 and TRBJ1-5, with 7 bases fitting TRBD1. Germline V gene data show CDR1 as MNHEY and CDR2 as SMNVEV (reference sequence). V was pared by 6 bases and J by 0 bases, with 5 bases of the junction left unmatched. The CDR3 is made up of 15 amino acids. The CDR3, as DNA: TGTGCCAGCAGAAACAGGGGCTATAGCAATCAGCCCCAGCATTTT. Its translation: CASRNRGYSNQPQHF.

The chain couples TRBV7-9 to TRBJ1-2, with 7 bases lining up with TRBD1. The CDR3 has 13 amino acids. The V segment lost 5 bases and the J segment 1 base; nucleotides outside the gene matches: 1. Per germline, CDR1 SEHNR and CDR2 FQNEAQ (reference sequence). CDR3 region: CASSDRDNYGYTF. CDR3 DNA: TGTGCCAGCAGCGACAGGGATAACTATGGCTACACCTTC.

The chain links TRBV30 to TRBJ2-2, with TRBD2 matching over 9 bases. The CDR3 covers 15 residues. Germline CDR1 GTSNPN, CDR2 SVGIG (reference sequence). The V and J ends lost 0 bases and 7 bases, in that order; junction bases with no gene match: 6. The CDR3 region has the DNA TGTGCCTGGAGTGTACTAGGACTAGCGAGCGGGGAGCTGTTTTTT. Protein sequence: CAWSVLGLASGELFF.

V usage is TRBV29-1 and J usage is TRBJ2-7; a possible D gene is TRBD2 (7 bases). Trimming pared 7 bases from V and 0 bases from J, leaving 16 bases between. Germline V gene data show CDR1 as SQVTM and CDR2 as ANQGSEA. CDR3 length: 14 residues. The CDR3 here is CSAMGGPLSYEQYF. CDR3 bases: TGCAGCGCGATGGGGGGGCCCCTCTCCTACGAGCAGTACTTC.

V usage is TRBV5-1 and J usage is TRBJ1-4; D unresolved. V lost 2 bases and J lost 4, with 12 bases in between. Germline CDR1 reads SGHRS; CDR2 reads YFSETQ. CDR3 length: 15 amino acids. The CDR3 DNA sequence: TGCGCCAGCAGCTTTGCAGGAAAGAGTAATGAAAAACTGTTTTTT. Encoded protein: CASSFAGKSNEKLFF. Filled out from reference TRBV5-1 and TRBJ1-4, the complete variable domain reads KAGVTQTPRYLIKTRGQQVTLSCSPISGHRSVSWYQQTPGQGLQFLFEYFSETQRNKGNFPGRFSGRQFSNSRSEMNVSTLELGDSALYLCASSFAGKSNEKLFFGSGTQLSVL.

The rearrangement links TRBV27 to TRBJ1-3; D might be TRBD1 (6 bases). The germline V and J ends were trimmed by 5 bases and 2 bases, with 16 bases remaining between them. This CDR3 is built from 16 residues. CDR1 is MNHEY and CDR2 is SMNVEV in the germline V gene (reference sequence). This CDR3 is CASSPTRGGAGNTIYF. CDR3 DNA sequence: TGTGCCAGCAGTCCAACGAGAGGGGGGGCTGGAAACACCATATATTTT.

This chain links TRBV4-1 with TRBJ2-1, with 15 bases fitting TRBD2. CDR3 length: 17 residues. After removal of 4 bases from V and 7 bases from J, the junction contained 8 bases not matched to a gene. Germline CDR1 is MGHRA and CDR2 is YSYEKL. CDR3 sequence: CASSLGLAGGVGNEQFF. CDR3 DNA: TGCGCCAGCAGCCTAGGACTAGCGGGAGGGGTTGGAAATGAGCAGTTCTTC.

J is TRBJ2-2 and V is TRBV2, with 10 nucleotides matching TRBD2. This CDR3 has 16 residues. The V and J ends lost 4 bases and 5 bases, in that order; junction bases with no gene match: 7. Looked up from germline, CDR1 is SNHLY and CDR2 is FYNNEI. CDR3 sequence reads: CASSGLSGRRTGELFF. DNA of the CDR3: TGTGCCAGCAGTGGTCTTAGCGGGAGGAGAACCGGGGAGCTGTTTTTT.

A single count supports this clone. The chain joins TRBV4-2 to TRBJ1-4; perhaps TRBD1 as D (5 bases). Germline CDR1 is LGHNA and CDR2 is YNFKEQ. The CDR3 is 15 amino acids. The V end lost 1 base, the J end lost 5 bases, and 11 bases lay between the germline ends. CDR3 residues: CASSQVAGKNEKLFF. The CDR3 DNA reads TGTGCCAGCAGCCAAGTTGCAGGGAAAAATGAAAAACTGTTTTTT.

A single count supports this clone. The chain carries TRBV6-5 and TRBJ2-1; the D gene is possibly TRBD1 (5 bases). The V end lost 5 bases, the J end lost 12 bases, and 17 bases lay between the germline ends. The CDR3 consists of 13 residues. From germline, CDR1 is MNHEY and CDR2 SVGAGI. The CDR3 protein is CASSATGLMRQFF. The CDR3 DNA is TGTGCCAGCAGTGCAACAGGTTTAATGCGGCAGTTCTTC.

This rearrangement joins TRBV13 to TRBJ2-3, with D possibly matching TRBD2 (6 bases). CDR1 and CDR2 from the germline V gene are PRHDT and FYEKMQ (reference sequence). Trimming pared 5 bases from V and 6 bases from J, leaving 12 bases between. This CDR3 has 13 residues. CDR3 protein: CASSIGTPDTQYF. The CDR3 bases are TGTGCCAGCAGCATCGGGACTCCCGATACGCAGTATTTT. Filled out from reference TRBV13 and TRBJ2-3, the complete variable domain reads AAGVIQSPRHLIKEKRETATLKCYPIPRHDTVYWYQQGPGQDPQFLISFYEKMQSDKGSIPDRFSAQQFSDYHSELNMSSLELGDSALYFCASSIGTPDTQYFGPGTRLTVL.

The chain recombines TRBV18 with TRBJ2-7; perhaps TRBD2 as D (5 bases). The CDR3 length is 14 residues. Trimming took 7 bases from V and 2 from J, leaving 15 bases between them. CDR1 is KGHSH and CDR2 is LQKENI in the germline V gene. CDR3 amino acids: CASFRGSGAYEQYF. The CDR3 coding sequence is TGTGCCAGCTTTCGCGGCAGCGGTGCCTACGAGCAGTACTTC. Complete variable domain (other parts from reference TRBV18 and TRBJ2-7): NAGVMQNPRHLVRRRGQEARLRCSPMKGHSHVYWYRQLPEEGLKFMVYLQKENIIDESGMPKERFSAEFPKEGPSILRIQQVVRGDSAAYFCASFRGSGAYEQYFGPGTRLTVT.

V is TRBV11-2 and J is TRBJ2-1; the D gene is possibly TRBD1 (5 bases). Germline CDR1 SGHAT, CDR2 FQNNGV. The ends were cut back, 1 base at V and 9 bases at J, with 10 bases in the middle. The CDR3 sequence is 13 residues long. This CDR3 is CASSLGRAVEQFF. The CDR3 DNA is TGTGCCAGCAGCTTAGGCAGGGCGGTTGAGCAGTTCTTC.

V and J are TRBV28 and TRBJ1-2, with a weak D call TRBD1 (6 bases). This CDR3 contains 14 residues. From germline, CDR1 is MDHEN and CDR2 SYDVKM. Trimming shortened V by 3 bases and J by 4 bases, and 12 bases separated the two germline ends. In DNA form, the CDR3 reads TGTGCCAGCAGTTTGGGGGGGCGCCTCTATGGCTACACCTTC. It is translated as CASSLGGRLYGYTF.

This clone appeared a single time. The chain combines TRBV7-8 with TRBJ2-7, with D possibly TRBD2 on 6 matching bases. Trimming shortened V by 4 bases and J by 0 bases, and 13 bases separated the two germline ends. Germline-derived CDR1 and CDR2 are SGHVS and FQNEAQ. The CDR3 sequence is 15 residues long. CDR3 nucleotides: TGTGCCAGCAGCTCAACCGGGACTGGCTCCTACGAGCAGTACTTC. Translated, it gives CASSSTGTGSYEQYF.

The J gene is TRBJ2-2, the V gene TRBV2; no firm D call. CDR1 and CDR2 (germline): SNHLY, FYNNEI. The CDR3 length is 11 residues. The ends were cut back, 8 bases at V and 8 bases at J, with 9 bases in the middle. The CDR3 sequence: CASQSPGELFF. CDR3 nucleotide sequence: TGTGCCAGCCAGTCTCCGGGGGAGCTGTTTTTT.

This clone appeared once. The gene calls are TRBV19 and TRBJ1-1; 12 bases match TRBD1. The germline CDR1 and CDR2 sequences are LNHDA and SQIVND (reference sequence). V lost 3 bases to trimming and J lost 4 bases; unmatched junction nucleotides: 3. There are 15 residues in the CDR3. DNA for the CDR3: TGTGCCAGTAGTATGAGGGACAGGGGGCCCACTGAAGCTTTCTTT. Its protein is CASSMRDRGPTEAFF.

The rearrangement uses TRBV10-3 and TRBJ1-1, with 10 bases aligning to TRBD1. V gave up 6 bases and J gave up 4 bases; unmatched junction bases: 8. Germline lookup yields CDR1 ENHRY and CDR2 SYGVKD. This CDR3 comprises 15 residues. This CDR3 is CAISPGQGFVTEAFF. CDR3 sequence (DNA): TGTGCCATCAGCCCGGGACAGGGGTTCGTCACTGAAGCTTTCTTT.

The gene calls are TRBV6-6 and TRBJ2-7; 9 bases match TRBD1. Losses at the gene ends were 4 bases for V and 3 bases for J; bases not matched to a gene: 1. The CDR3 contains 13 residues. Germline CDR1 is MNHNY and CDR2 is SVGAGI (reference sequence). CDR3 coding DNA: TGTGCCAGCAGTTGGGGACAGGGCTACGAGCAGTACTTC. Amino acid sequence: CASSWGQGYEQYF.

The gene calls are TRBV2 and TRBJ2-3; perhaps TRBD2 as D (5 bases). The CDR3 runs 14 residues. Germline V CDR1 and CDR2: SNHLY, FYNNEI. Between the trimmed V and J ends, which lost 1 base and 0 bases, there was a span of 5 bases. CDR3: CASSEGTSTDTQYF. CDR3 coding DNA: TGTGCCAGCAGTGAAGGGACTAGCACAGATACGCAGTATTTT.

The chain couples TRBV4-2 to TRBJ2-3; 10 bases align to TRBD2. Germline V gene data show CDR1 as LGHNA and CDR2 as YNFKEQ. The ends lost 0 bases at V and 7 bases at J; junction bases unmatched: 7. The CDR3 has 16 residues. CDR3 in DNA: TGTGCCAGCAGCCAAGATTCTAGCGGGGGTGTATATACGCAGTATTTT. Its translation: CASSQDSSGGVYTQYF.

This clone appeared once. This chain links TRBV7-9 with TRBJ1-2; D unclear. Trimming pared 1 base from V and 3 bases from J, leaving 3 bases between. Germline loops: CDR1 SEHNR, CDR2 FQNEAQ (reference sequence). This CDR3 comprises 12 residues. In DNA, the CDR3 is TGTGCCAGCAGCTTAGACTACTATGGCTACACCTTC. Protein sequence: CASSLDYYGYTF.

The gene calls are TRBV4-1 and TRBJ2-1, with 10 bases that match TRBD2. The CDR3 is 16 residues long. Germline V gene sequence: CDR1 MGHRA, CDR2 YSYEKL. Trimming took 0 bases from V and 9 from J; bases not matched to a gene: 8. The CDR3 sequence: CASSQESLAGAGEQFF. CDR3 DNA: TGCGCCAGCAGCCAAGAGAGCCTAGCGGGAGCTGGTGAGCAGTTCTTC.

A word on this clone: This sample includes further DNA sequences coding for the same CDR3. The chain couples TRBV6-1 to TRBJ1-1; D is undetermined. The V gene lost 2 bases and the J gene lost 1 base, with 8 bases spanning the gap. The CDR3 totals 14 residues. Germline V gene data show CDR1 as MNHNS and CDR2 as SASEGT. For the CDR3, the DNA is TGTGCCAGCAGTGAACCGGGAAAGAACACTGAAGCTTTCTTT. Amino acids: CASSEPGKNTEAFF.

The V gene is TRBV7-9, the J gene TRBJ2-7; 8 bases match TRBD1. In germline, CDR1 is SEHNR, CDR2 FQNEAQ (reference sequence). The J segment lost 4 bases and the V segment lost 5 bases, leaving 7 bases of the junction unmatched. This CDR3 has 14 residues. CDR3 region: CASSKDGQGYEQYF. Written as DNA, the CDR3 is TGTGCCAGCAGCAAGGATGGACAGGGTTACGAGCAGTACTTC. The full variable domain, its missing parts supplied by reference TRBV7-9 and TRBJ2-7, is DTGVSQNPRHKITKRGQNVTFRCDPISEHNRLYWYRQTLGQGPEFLTYFQNEAQLEKSRLLSDRFSAERPKGSFSTLEIQRTEQGDSAMYLCASSKDGQGYEQYFGPGTRLTVT.

CDR3 sequence reads: CASSLPGQVATNEKLFF. DNA of the CDR3: TGTGCCAGCAGCTTACCGGGACAGGTAGCCACTAATGAAAAACTGTTTTTT. The genes are TRBV7-9 and TRBJ1-4; the match to TRBD1 covers 8 bases. This CDR3 has 17 residues. The V gene's germline CDR1 is SEHNR and CDR2 FQNEAQ (reference sequence). The V and J ends lost 2 bases and 2 bases, in that order; junction bases with no gene match: 7.